This TCR beta chain was identified in a study of CD8 T cells in ankylosing spondylitis. General study results and limits: Within matched ankylosing spondylitis synovial fluid, disease-linked clones were reportedly significantly enriched. Earlier studies detected some motif variants in reactive arthritis synovial fluid and blood.

Germline assignment: CDR1 DFQATT and CDR2 SNEGSKA (reference sequence). V lost 0 bases to trimming and J lost 2 bases, with 19 bases between them. The CDR3 consists of 17 residues. This clonotype was found a few times. The antigen is unknown. Molecular-barcoded quantitative 5'-RACE produced these TCR beta libraries. TCRdb processed the 5' RACE reads anew with MiXCR; each CDR3 protein has one entry. The sample holds 200,000 to 250,000 distinct CDR3 sequences; about 26% are singletons and the top ten take under 8%. The sequence was collected from a male donor with ankylosing spondylitis or in good health (not recorded which). Sequencing input: blood, either unsorted or a sorted T cell fraction (not recorded which). The chain couples TRBV20-1 to TRBJ2-5; D assignment may be TRBD1 or TRBD2 (5 bases each). CDR3 region: CSARDVVAGSGQETQYF. The DNA of the CDR3 is TGCAGTGCTAGAGATGTTGTGGCAGGGTCGGGGCAAGAGACCCAGTACTTC.